This T cell receptor beta chain came from a study of T-cell reconstitution after alpha-beta-depleted transplantation in children. This clonotype was counted a few times. Preparing the TCRbeta library involved the use of unique molecular identifiers. MiXCR, applied by TCRdb to the PCR reads, yields one record per CDR3 protein. In the table there are 500,000 or so distinct CDR3 sequences, 32% of which are singletons. Trimming left V 0 bases short and J 0 bases short, with 12 bases between. In germline, CDR1 is MNHEY, CDR2 SMNVEV (reference sequence). The length of the CDR3 is 17 residues. This chain joins TRBV27 and TRBJ1-5; D might be TRBD1 (6 bases). The clonotype was recovered from a human donor who donated a stem cell graft to a child with aplastic anemia. The specimen comprised PBMCs from the stem cell graft donor, sampled from the stem cell graft. The CDR3 region has the DNA TGTGCCAGCAGTTTATCGGCTCCGGGACATAGCAATCAGCCCCAGCATTTT. Its protein product is CASSLSAPGHSNQPQHF.